This T cell receptor (beta chain) was sequenced for a study of metastatic and nonmetastatic thyroid tumors. Not a single patient had been given any form of treatment at any point before undergoing thyroid surgery. CDR1 and CDR2 (germline): MNHNS, SASEGT. This CDR3 has 13 residues. TCRdb re-called the PCR reads with MiXCR. The sample carries about 2,500 clones, approximately 25% recorded once. On this clone: At one end, the junction sequence differs from germline, possibly due to a read error.

This chain uses TRBV6-1 with TRBJ2-6, with a tentative D call TRBD2 (5 bases). The sequenced sample was adjacent normal tissue. This receptor was taken from a male donor with papillary thyroid cancer or a benign thyroid nodule (not recorded which). Some clones in this sample may be carry-over from other donors' samples. The CDR3 loop reads CVSSEKDRTLLVF. DNA for the CDR3: TGTGTCAGCAGTGAAAAGGATCGCACTCTACTAGTTTTC.